A selection of T cell receptor beta chains follows, all from one sample in a study of CD4 and CD8 cells across lung adenocarcinoma regions. One entry per CDR3 protein, called by TCRdb with MiXCR from the PCR reads. The sample holds 16,000 or so distinct CDR3 sequences, roughly three fifths seen once. Sequencing was done on a sample of CD8+ T cells from the center of a lung tumor. These receptors all stem from a female donor with lung adenocarcinoma. The CD4 and CD8 labels of this study may be unreliable. Both conserved end residues are part of each CDR3. The D gene is left open where the match is weak. A row's size may be missing; if present it is once, few, many or a size class.

V	size	D	J	CDR3	DNA
TRBV6-1	NA	NA	TRBJ2-3	CDSLSTETQYF	TGTGACAGTTTGAGCACAGAGACGCAGTATTTT
TRBV6-5	NA	NA	TRBJ2-4	CASSYTSFMGLWDKNTQYF	TGTGCCAGCAGTTACACTTCCTTTATGGGGCTGTGGGACAAAAATACGCAGTACTTC
TRBV6-1	NA	TRBD1	TRBJ2-4	CASSARGQRTKDTQYF	TGTGCGAGCAGTGCTAGGGGGCAGCGAACCAAAGATACTCAGTACTTC
TRBV7-3	NA	NA	TRBJ2-3	CASSLTSSGRNTGTQYF	TGTGCCAGCAGCTTAACATCTAGTGGGAGGAACACCGGGACGCAGTATTTT
TRBV6-1	large	TRBD2	TRBJ2-3	CASSVVAGSTDTQYF	TGTGCCAGCAGTGTGGTAGCGGGGAGCACAGATACGCAGTATTTT
TRBV10-1	NA	TRBD2	TRBJ2-1	CAGSGVRSKETQYF	TGCGCGGGCAGCGGGGTCCGTAGCAAAGAGACGCAGTATTTC
TRBV7-3	medium-sized	TRBD1	TRBJ2-7	CASSLTGTDYNEQYF	TGTGCCAGCAGCTTAACAGGGACAGACTACAATGAGCAGTACTTC
TRBV4-1	NA	NA	TRBJ2-4	CARRRCALDTQYF	TGCGCCAGGAGGCGGTGCGCCCTCGACACGCAGTACTTC
TRBV6-1	many	NA	TRBJ2-5	CASSEFRGETQYF	TGTGCCAGCAGTGAATTCCGGGGCGAGACCCAGTACTTC
TRBV6-1	NA	NA	TRBJ2-7	CASSEEPTPYEQYF	TGTGCCAGCAGTGAAGAACCTACTCCCTACGAGCAGTACTTC
TRBV6-1	NA	NA	TRBJ2-5	CAGSGARDQGTQYF	TGTGCCGGCAGTGGGGCACGCGATCAAGGGACCCAGTACTTC
TRBV6-1	once	TRBD1	TRBJ1-5	CASSEADRGQPQHF	TGTGCCAGCAGTGAAGCTGACAGGGGCCAGCCCCAGCATTTT
TRBV6-5	NA	NA	TRBJ2-7	CASSLGRGTAKYEQYF	TGTGCCAGCAGTTTGGGCCGGGGCACGGCTAAATACGAGCAGTACTTC
TRBV27	NA	TRBD2	TRBJ2-1	CASGASSGVAGEQFF	TGTGCCAGCGGAGCGTCTAGCGGGGTAGCAGGTGAGCAGTTCTTC
TRBV6-5	NA	NA	TRBJ2-3	CASSYTSFMELGDTDIQYF	TGTGCCAGCAGTTACACTTCCTTTATGGAGCTGGGGGACACAGATATTCAGTACTTT
TRBV7-4	few	TRBD1	TRBJ1-1	CARETGDTEAFF	TGTGCCAGAGAGACAGGGGACACTGAAGCTTTCTTT
TRBV6-1	NA	TRBD1	TRBJ2-7	CASSPRGLRAKDTQYF	TGTGCCAGCAGTCCTAGGGGGCTGCGAGCCAAAGATACGCAGTACTTC
TRBV7-2	NA	NA	TRBJ2-1	CASSLARGETQFF	TGTGCCAGCAGCTTAGCCAGAGGAGAGACCCAGTTCTTC
TRBV27	NA	TRBD1	TRBJ1-2	CASSFATGQGNGYTF	TGTGCCAGCAGTTTCGCCACGGGACAGGGAAATGGCTACACCTTC
TRBV3-1	NA	NA	TRBJ1-2	CASSYISGSGYTF	TGTGCCAGCAGCTATATATCGGGGAGTGGCTACACCTTC